This T cell receptor (beta chain) was retrieved from a study of blood T cell repertoires in COVID-19. At the level of the study: T cells, B-cell-depleted T cells, or PBMCs supplied cDNA or gDNA.

Per germline, CDR1 SGHDT and CDR2 YYEEEE. V was pared by 0 bases and J by 2 bases, with 9 bases between. The CDR3 runs 14 residues. How the authors handled the data: Amplification of reference gene primers was used by the study to estimate nucleated cell counts. Here immunoSEQ multiplex PCR was the method, and the copy in TCRdb shows in-frame clones only, minus some. V and J calls and clone size are those listed in that table; D and trimming were worked out from the DNA. The sample has around 160,000 clones; around 80% are singletons. The chain combines TRBV5-6 with TRBJ2-7; D unclear. The sequenced material came from PBMCs or T cells enriched from blood (not recorded which). The source of this sequence is a woman aged 60 to 75 who had recovered from COVID-19. The CDR3 coding sequence is TGTGCCAGCAGCTTGGGCCCCGCGGCCTACGAGCAGTACTTC. It codes for CASSLGPAAYEQYF. Drawing the rest from reference TRBV5-6 and TRBJ2-7, the complete variable domain is DAGVTQSPTHLIKTRGQQVTLRCSPKSGHDTVSWYQQALGQGPQFIFQYYEEEERQRGNFPDRFSGHQFPNYSSELNVNALLLGDSALYLCASSLGPAAYEQYFGPGTRLTVT.